This TCR beta chain was observed in a study of shared clonotypes between healthy human individuals. Produced via immunoSEQ multiplex PCR; TCRdb's table is partial and in-frame only. The sample consists of some 1.5 million clones, 98% of them appearing once. Trimming at V came to 1 base and at J to 2 bases, leaving 5 bases not matched to a gene. The V gene's germline CDR1 is SGHTA and CDR2 FQGTGA. The CDR3 runs to 17 residues. The sequence derives from a man under 40 in good health. The chain couples TRBV7-3 to TRBJ2-3; 11 positions match TRBD2. The sample consisted of naive CD4+ T cells sorted from blood. Subset: CD45RA+ positively selected. The CDR3 DNA sequence: TGTGCCAGCAGCTTAAGTGGTAGCGGGAGGGCCACAGATACGCAGTATTTT. Amino acids: CASSLSGSGRATDTQYF.